The TCR beta chain under discussion was sequenced for a study of blood T cell repertoires in COVID-19 (dated by TCRdb to between 2020 and 2021). Looking at the study overall: The collaborator samples originated in the United States, Italy and Spain and spanned the acute and convalescent phases of COVID-19. The material from the prospective study consisted of cDNA or gDNA derived from T cells, B-cell-depleted T cells, or PBMCs. The sample metadata nearly always contained a de-identified subject ID, COVID-19 status, age in years and sex. Samples were obtained from the ongoing ImmuneRACE study (first 160 participants) and from 1,254 subjects provided by 6 global collaborators. HLA class I and class II types, where available, came from metadata supplied by the sample provider rather than from assay-based typing. Subjects who had been exposed to COVID-19, were actively infected with it, or had recovered from it provided the deeply sampled blood TCRbeta repertoires that made up the dataset. The repertoires were released in a freely available public database intended as a resource for research on the immune response to SARS-CoV-2.

In the prospective study, participants were roughly 18 to 89 years old, resided in 24 geographic areas of the United States, and were enrolled through a virtual design. In the prospective study, cohorts were assigned on the basis of participant-reported clinical history obtained from a screening survey and a study questionnaire. For ImmuneRACE Cohort 3, a participant was defined as recovered based on two consecutive negative NP/OP PCR tests, clearance by a healthcare professional, or resolution of symptoms. Mobile phlebotomists in the prospective study collected whole blood, serum and a nasopharyngeal or oropharyngeal swab from every participant. Participants in the prospective study had the option to provide additional blood draws and questionnaires over an approximately 2-month period. Blood samples from the prospective study were shipped frozen or at room temperature prior to DNA extraction.

Comments on this clone: Its antigen has not been determined. No much larger clonotype is one base removed from it; base qualities were not supplied.

Broad study findings and their caveats: The quantity of clinical and demographic metadata differed by source and by participant and was supplied without curation.

TCRbeta CDR3 regions were amplified from genomic DNA using the immunoSEQ Assay, a bias-controlled multiplex PCR. The published analysis was carried out like this. The number of nucleated cells in each sample was estimated by amplification of reference gene primers within the assay. To quantify the absolute abundance of each unique TCRbeta CDR3 rearrangement, sequence reads were collapsed and filtered. For each sample, productive Simpson clonality was calculated as the square root of Simpson's diversity index across productive rearrangements. TCRdb mirrors the immuneACCESS table, restricted to in-frame sequences. Some clones are absent from its copies; in checked studies, under half trace to an unresolved V gene, and the reason for the others is unknown. Clone size and V and J calls were adopted from that table, with D and trimming inferred from the DNA. The sample profile shows about 140,000 clones; almost 80% of them were found once. Jointly, the top ten make up about 3.2% of the sample.

The clonotype originates from a woman aged 45-65 years who had recovered from COVID-19. The sequenced sample consisted of PBMCs or T cells enriched from blood (not recorded which).

CDR3 loop: CASSERFQGNQPQHF. The nucleotide sequence is TGTGCCAGCAGTGAAAGGTTTCAGGGAAATCAGCCCCAGCATTTT. The sequence is built from TRBV2 and TRBJ1-5; a tentative D match to TRBD1 spans 5 bases. The CDR3 sequence holds 15 residues, the cysteine and phenylalanine included. Of all the DNA, just the CDR3 is kept, 45 bases in frame from base 1. Cut back by 2 bases and 4 bases, the V and J ends lie 12 bases apart. CDR1 and CDR2 were assigned from the germline V gene as SNHLY and FYNNEI.